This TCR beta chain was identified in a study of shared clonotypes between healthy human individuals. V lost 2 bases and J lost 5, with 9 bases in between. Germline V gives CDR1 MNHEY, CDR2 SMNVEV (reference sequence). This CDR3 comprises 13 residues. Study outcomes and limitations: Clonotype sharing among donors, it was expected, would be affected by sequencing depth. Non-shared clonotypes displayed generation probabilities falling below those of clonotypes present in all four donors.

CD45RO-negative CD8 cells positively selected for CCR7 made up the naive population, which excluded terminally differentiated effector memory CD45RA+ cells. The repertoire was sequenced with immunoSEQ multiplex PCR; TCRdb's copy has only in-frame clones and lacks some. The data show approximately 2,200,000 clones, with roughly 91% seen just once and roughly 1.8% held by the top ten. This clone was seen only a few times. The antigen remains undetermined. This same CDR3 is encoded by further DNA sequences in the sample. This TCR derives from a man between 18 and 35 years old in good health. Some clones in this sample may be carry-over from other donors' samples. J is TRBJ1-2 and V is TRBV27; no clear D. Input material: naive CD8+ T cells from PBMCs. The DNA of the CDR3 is TGTGCCAGCAGTTTAGGTCTGACTTATGGCTACACCTTC. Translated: CASSLGLTYGYTF.